The rows below give T cell receptor beta chains drawn from one sample of a study of blood T cell repertoires in COVID-19. The table came from immunoSEQ multiplex PCR; TCRdb's copy has only in-frame clones and leaves some out. The repertoire holds tens of thousands of clones, with 80% to 90% as singletons. Sequences were obtained from PBMCs or T cells enriched from blood (not recorded which). These receptors originate from a woman between 35 and 50 years old with acute COVID-19. CDR3s include the opening cysteine and the closing phenylalanine or tryptophan. Fields, in order: V gene, clone size, D gene, J gene, CDR3 protein, CDR3 DNA. The D gene is left open where the match is weak. The size entry is marked missing in some rows and otherwise reads once, few, many or a size class.

V gene: TRBV12-3/TRBV12-4; clone size: NA; D gene: NA; J gene: TRBJ2-1; CDR3 protein: CASSFPGKEQFF; CDR3 DNA: TGTGCCAGCAGTTTCCCCGGGAAAGAGCAGTTCTTC
V gene: TRBV5-6; clone size: NA; D gene: NA; J gene: TRBJ1-1; CDR3 protein: CASSLKVSTSAGFTEAFF; CDR3 DNA: TGTGCCAGCAGCTTGAAGGTCTCAACCTCCGCGGGGTTCACTGAAGCTTTCTTT
V gene: TRBV5-4; clone size: few; D gene: TRBD2; J gene: TRBJ2-3; CDR3 protein: CASSPVDGGGVTDTQYF; CDR3 DNA: TGTGCCAGCAGTCCAGTCGATGGCGGGGGGGTCACAGATACGCAGTATTTT
V gene: TRBV5-1; clone size: NA; D gene: TRBD1; J gene: TRBJ1-2; CDR3 protein: CASSPGGHGYTF; CDR3 DNA: TGCGCCAGCAGTCCAGGGGGTCATGGCTACACCTTC
V gene: TRBV19; clone size: NA; D gene: NA; J gene: TRBJ2-3; CDR3 protein: CASTSRDTQYF; CDR3 DNA: TGTGCCAGTACCTCGCGGGATACGCAGTATTTT
V gene: TRBV6-5; clone size: NA; D gene: TRBD1; J gene: TRBJ1-1; CDR3 protein: CASQTGGNTEAFF; CDR3 DNA: TGTGCCAGCCAGACAGGGGGCAACACTGAAGCTTTCTTT
V gene: TRBV3-1/TRBV3-2; clone size: NA; D gene: NA; J gene: TRBJ1-1; CDR3 protein: CASSQVAGGTEAFF; CDR3 DNA: TGTGCCAGCAGCCAAGTAGCCGGCGGCACTGAAGCTTTCTTT
V gene: TRBV2; clone size: NA; D gene: NA; J gene: TRBJ1-3; CDR3 protein: CASGVTRGNTIYF; CDR3 DNA: TGTGCCAGTGGAGTAACGCGGGGAAACACCATATATTTT
V gene: TRBV9; clone size: NA; D gene: NA; J gene: TRBJ2-7; CDR3 protein: CASSVEIDSSYEQYF; CDR3 DNA: TGTGCCAGCAGCGTAGAGATTGACAGCTCTTACGAGCAGTACTTC
V gene: TRBV2; clone size: NA; D gene: TRBD1; J gene: TRBJ1-1; CDR3 protein: CASRDRDLRF; CDR3 DNA: TGTGCCAGCCGAGACAGGGACCTTCGTTTT
V gene: TRBV15; clone size: NA; D gene: TRBD1; J gene: TRBJ2-5; CDR3 protein: CATSRDRQGVGETQYF; CDR3 DNA: TGTGCCACCAGCAGAGATCGGCAGGGGGTTGGAGAGACCCAGTACTTC
V gene: TRBV5-1; clone size: NA; D gene: TRBD1; J gene: TRBJ2-7; CDR3 protein: CASSLETGTYEQYF; CDR3 DNA: TGCGCCAGCAGCTTGGAGACAGGGACCTACGAGCAGTACTTC
V gene: TRBV6-5; clone size: NA; D gene: TRBD1; J gene: TRBJ1-2; CDR3 protein: CASSRSRGLDGYTF; CDR3 DNA: TGTGCCAGCAGTCGCTCGAGGGGGCTGGACGGCTACACCTTC
V gene: TRBV10-1; clone size: NA; D gene: TRBD1; J gene: TRBJ2-7; CDR3 protein: CASTPGTGNYEQYF; CDR3 DNA: TGCGCCAGCACCCCCGGGACAGGTAACTACGAGCAGTACTTC
V gene: TRBV28; clone size: few; D gene: NA; J gene: TRBJ1-2; CDR3 protein: CASSLESWGVKGYTF; CDR3 DNA: TGTGCCAGCAGTTTAGAGTCTTGGGGGGTCAAAGGCTACACCTTC
V gene: TRBV27; clone size: once; D gene: TRBD1; J gene: TRBJ2-7; CDR3 protein: CASSVDRGSYEQYF; CDR3 DNA: TGTGCCAGCAGTGTAGACAGGGGGTCCTACGAGCAGTACTTC
V gene: TRBV5-1; clone size: NA; D gene: TRBD2; J gene: TRBJ2-1; CDR3 protein: CASSSSGTSVRFF; CDR3 DNA: TGCGCCAGCAGCAGCTCCGGGACTAGCGTTAGGTTCTTC
V gene: TRBV5-1; clone size: NA; D gene: NA; J gene: TRBJ2-1; CDR3 protein: CASSLTGRNEQFF; CDR3 DNA: TGCGCCAGCAGCTTGACAGGGCGCAATGAGCAGTTCTTC
V gene: TRBV9; clone size: NA; D gene: NA; J gene: TRBJ2-7; CDR3 protein: CASSPSASYEQYF; CDR3 DNA: TGTGCCAGCAGCCCGTCTGCGTCCTACGAGCAGTACTTC
V gene: TRBV3-1/TRBV3-2; clone size: NA; D gene: TRBD2; J gene: TRBJ2-7; CDR3 protein: CASSQDSGIIPYEQYF; CDR3 DNA: TGTGCCAGCAGCCAAGATAGCGGGATTATTCCCTACGAGCAGTACTTC
V gene: TRBV29-1; clone size: NA; D gene: TRBD1; J gene: TRBJ1-2; CDR3 protein: CSENRGANYGYTF; CDR3 DNA: TGCAGCGAGAACAGGGGCGCTAACTATGGCTACACCTTC
V gene: TRBV21-1; clone size: NA; D gene: NA; J gene: TRBJ1-2; CDR3 protein: CASSKQGDLSYGYTF; CDR3 DNA: TGTGCCAGCAGCAAACAGGGGGATTTATCCTATGGCTACACCTTC
V gene: TRBV3-1/TRBV3-2; clone size: NA; D gene: NA; J gene: TRBJ1-1; CDR3 protein: CASSRGLDLEAFF; CDR3 DNA: TGTGCCAGCAGCCGCGGGCTCGACCTTGAAGCTTTCTTT
V gene: TRBV15; clone size: few; D gene: TRBD2; J gene: TRBJ2-7; CDR3 protein: CATSKDGLADEQYF; CDR3 DNA: TGTGCCACCAGCAAAGACGGACTAGCGGACGAGCAGTACTTC
V gene: TRBV11-2; clone size: NA; D gene: TRBD1; J gene: TRBJ1-5; CDR3 protein: CASSLGGGAQPQHF; CDR3 DNA: TGTGCCAGCAGCTTAGGAGGGGGCGCACAGCCCCAGCATTTT
V gene: TRBV19; clone size: NA; D gene: NA; J gene: TRBJ1-4; CDR3 protein: CASRSAGANEKLFF; CDR3 DNA: TGTGCCAGTAGGTCAGCGGGGGCTAATGAAAAACTGTTTTTT
V gene: TRBV28; clone size: NA; D gene: NA; J gene: TRBJ2-3; CDR3 protein: CASSQRDFEDTQYF; CDR3 DNA: TGTGCCAGCAGTCAACGGGATTTTGAGGATACGCAGTATTTT
V gene: TRBV4-2; clone size: NA; D gene: NA; J gene: TRBJ1-1; CDR3 protein: CASSQVWPVMNTEAFF; CDR3 DNA: TGTGCCAGCAGCCAAGTCTGGCCAGTAATGAACACTGAAGCTTTCTTT
V gene: TRBV5-1; clone size: NA; D gene: NA; J gene: TRBJ2-5; CDR3 protein: CASSLTRAAQETQYF; CDR3 DNA: TGCGCCAGCAGCTTGACTAGGGCAGCCCAAGAGACCCAGTACTTC
V gene: TRBV27; clone size: NA; D gene: NA; J gene: TRBJ1-1; CDR3 protein: CASTTGNTEAFF; CDR3 DNA: TGTGCCAGTACTACAGGGAACACTGAAGCTTTCTTT
V gene: TRBV6-5; clone size: NA; D gene: NA; J gene: TRBJ1-5; CDR3 protein: CASRPQGPSNQPQHF; CDR3 DNA: TGTGCCAGCAGACCTCAGGGGCCCTCCAATCAGCCCCAGCATTTT
V gene: TRBV5-1; clone size: NA; D gene: NA; J gene: TRBJ1-4; CDR3 protein: CASSLAGLNEKLFF; CDR3 DNA: TGCGCCAGCAGCTTGGCAGGGTTAAATGAAAAACTGTTTTTT
V gene: TRBV29-1; clone size: NA; D gene: TRBD2; J gene: TRBJ2-5; CDR3 protein: CSVYRGLAGGQETQYF; CDR3 DNA: TGCAGCGTATACCGGGGACTAGCGGGGGGCCAAGAGACCCAGTACTTC
V gene: TRBV10-3; clone size: NA; D gene: TRBD1; J gene: TRBJ1-3; CDR3 protein: CAISTGAGNTIYF; CDR3 DNA: TGTGCCATCAGTACAGGGGCTGGAAACACCATATATTTT
V gene: TRBV5-6; clone size: NA; D gene: NA; J gene: TRBJ1-1; CDR3 protein: CASSPTTGAREAFF; CDR3 DNA: TGTGCCAGCAGCCCTACGACAGGAGCCCGTGAAGCTTTCTTT
V gene: TRBV29-1; clone size: NA; D gene: TRBD1; J gene: TRBJ2-7; CDR3 protein: CSVKGQNYEQYF; CDR3 DNA: TGCAGCGTGAAGGGACAGAACTACGAGCAGTACTTC
V gene: TRBV18; clone size: NA; D gene: TRBD2; J gene: TRBJ2-1; CDR3 protein: CASSPQRESYNEQFF; CDR3 DNA: TGTGCCAGCTCACCCCAGCGGGAGTCCTACAATGAGCAGTTCTTC
V gene: TRBV5-6; clone size: NA; D gene: NA; J gene: TRBJ2-2; CDR3 protein: CASEARGNTGELFF; CDR3 DNA: TGTGCCAGTGAGGCCAGGGGGAACACCGGGGAGCTGTTTTTT
V gene: TRBV7-9; clone size: few; D gene: TRBD1; J gene: TRBJ2-5; CDR3 protein: CASSPGDRAQETQYF; CDR3 DNA: TGTGCCAGCAGCCCCGGGGACAGGGCCCAAGAGACCCAGTACTTC
V gene: TRBV28; clone size: NA; D gene: TRBD1; J gene: TRBJ1-5; CDR3 protein: CASSFYARGGNQPQHF; CDR3 DNA: TGTGCCAGCAGTTTTTATGCCAGGGGGGGCAATCAGCCCCAGCATTTT
V gene: TRBV24-1; clone size: NA; D gene: TRBD2; J gene: TRBJ2-1; CDR3 protein: CATTRTNPLAGGPGADEQFF; CDR3 DNA: TGTGCCACCACCCGCACTAATCCGCTAGCGGGAGGGCCAGGTGCTGATGAGCAGTTCTTC
V gene: TRBV11-3; clone size: once; D gene: NA; J gene: TRBJ2-1; CDR3 protein: CASSLKGGSYNEQFF; CDR3 DNA: TGTGCCAGCAGCTTAAAAGGGGGCTCCTACAATGAGCAGTTCTTC
V gene: TRBV4-2; clone size: NA; D gene: TRBD1; J gene: TRBJ1-6; CDR3 protein: CASSQSNRQGGSPLHF; CDR3 DNA: TGTGCCAGCAGCCAATCGAATCGACAGGGAGGTTCACCCCTCCACTTT
V gene: TRBV10-3; clone size: NA; D gene: NA; J gene: TRBJ1-2; CDR3 protein: CAISASDAAGGYTF; CDR3 DNA: TGTGCCATCAGTGCCAGCGACGCCGCTGGAGGCTACACCTTC
V gene: TRBV3-1/TRBV3-2; clone size: NA; D gene: NA; J gene: TRBJ2-1; CDR3 protein: CASSQVRLATSYNEQFF; CDR3 DNA: TGTGCCAGCAGCCAAGTCCGGCTAGCGACCTCCTACAATGAGCAGTTCTTC
V gene: TRBV19; clone size: NA; D gene: NA; J gene: TRBJ2-3; CDR3 protein: CASSIDPMARAYSTDTQYF; CDR3 DNA: TGTGCCAGTAGTATAGATCCGATGGCCAGGGCGTATAGCACAGATACGCAGTATTTT
V gene: TRBV7-9; clone size: NA; D gene: TRBD2; J gene: TRBJ2-5; CDR3 protein: CASSPHNSSGGKWTQYF; CDR3 DNA: TGTGCCAGCAGCCCGCACAACTCTAGCGGGGGGAAGTGGACCCAGTACTTC
V gene: TRBV18; clone size: NA; D gene: NA; J gene: TRBJ1-5; CDR3 protein: CASSPGGNQPQHF; CDR3 DNA: TGTGCCAGCTCACCGGGCGGCAATCAGCCCCAGCATTTT
V gene: TRBV21-1; clone size: NA; D gene: NA; J gene: TRBJ1-2; CDR3 protein: CASSKTRPANYGYTF; CDR3 DNA: TGTGCCAGCAGCAAGACGAGGCCAGCTAACTATGGCTACACCTTC
V gene: TRBV24-1; clone size: NA; D gene: NA; J gene: TRBJ2-3; CDR3 protein: CATSDPSTDTQYF; CDR3 DNA: TGTGCCACCAGTGACCCAAGCACAGATACGCAGTATTTT
V gene: TRBV29-1; clone size: NA; D gene: NA; J gene: TRBJ1-1; CDR3 protein: CSVERQLNTEAFF; CDR3 DNA: TGCAGCGTTGAAAGACAGTTGAACACTGAAGCTTTCTTT
V gene: TRBV6-5; clone size: NA; D gene: NA; J gene: TRBJ1-2; CDR3 protein: CAISRKPNYGYTF; CDR3 DNA: TGTGCCATCTCGCGGAAACCTAACTATGGCTACACCTTC
V gene: TRBV6-1; clone size: NA; D gene: NA; J gene: TRBJ2-6; CDR3 protein: CATRGQNSGANVLTF; CDR3 DNA: TGTGCCACCCGTGGACAGAACTCTGGGGCCAACGTCCTGACTTTC
V gene: TRBV11-2; clone size: NA; D gene: NA; J gene: TRBJ2-5; CDR3 protein: CASCTGQYF; CDR3 DNA: TGTGCCAGCTGTACAGGGCAGTACTTC
V gene: TRBV5-1; clone size: NA; D gene: NA; J gene: TRBJ1-1; CDR3 protein: CASSWSSVDTEAFF; CDR3 DNA: TGCGCCAGCAGCTGGAGTTCGGTGGACACTGAAGCTTTCTTT
V gene: TRBV27; clone size: NA; D gene: NA; J gene: TRBJ1-5; CDR3 protein: CASSPGGGNQPQHF; CDR3 DNA: TGTGCCAGCAGCCCTGGCGGAGGCAATCAGCCCCAGCATTTT
V gene: TRBV7-9; clone size: NA; D gene: TRBD1; J gene: TRBJ1-2; CDR3 protein: CASRTGGNYGYTF; CDR3 DNA: TGTGCCAGCAGGACAGGGGGGAACTATGGCTACACCTTC
V gene: TRBV5-1; clone size: once; D gene: TRBD1; J gene: TRBJ1-2; CDR3 protein: CASSSDRADVYGYTF; CDR3 DNA: TGCGCCAGCAGCTCGGACAGGGCCGACGTCTATGGCTACACCTTC
V gene: TRBV7-6; clone size: NA; D gene: TRBD1; J gene: TRBJ1-2; CDR3 protein: CASSAQSPTGGLVLGGYTF; CDR3 DNA: TGTGCCAGCAGCGCCCAGTCGCCGACAGGGGGCCTAGTACTGGGCGGCTACACCTTC